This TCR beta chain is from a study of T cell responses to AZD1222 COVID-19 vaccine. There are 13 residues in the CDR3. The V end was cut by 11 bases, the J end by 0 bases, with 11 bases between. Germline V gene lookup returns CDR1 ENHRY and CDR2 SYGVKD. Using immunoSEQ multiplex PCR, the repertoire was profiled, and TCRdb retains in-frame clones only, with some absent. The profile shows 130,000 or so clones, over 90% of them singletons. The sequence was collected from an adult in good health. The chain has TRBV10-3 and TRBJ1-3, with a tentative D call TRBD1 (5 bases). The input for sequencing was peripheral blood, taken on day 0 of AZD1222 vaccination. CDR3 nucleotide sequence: TGTGCCGCCCGACAGATCTCTGGAAACACCATATATTTT. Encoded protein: CAARQISGNTIYF.